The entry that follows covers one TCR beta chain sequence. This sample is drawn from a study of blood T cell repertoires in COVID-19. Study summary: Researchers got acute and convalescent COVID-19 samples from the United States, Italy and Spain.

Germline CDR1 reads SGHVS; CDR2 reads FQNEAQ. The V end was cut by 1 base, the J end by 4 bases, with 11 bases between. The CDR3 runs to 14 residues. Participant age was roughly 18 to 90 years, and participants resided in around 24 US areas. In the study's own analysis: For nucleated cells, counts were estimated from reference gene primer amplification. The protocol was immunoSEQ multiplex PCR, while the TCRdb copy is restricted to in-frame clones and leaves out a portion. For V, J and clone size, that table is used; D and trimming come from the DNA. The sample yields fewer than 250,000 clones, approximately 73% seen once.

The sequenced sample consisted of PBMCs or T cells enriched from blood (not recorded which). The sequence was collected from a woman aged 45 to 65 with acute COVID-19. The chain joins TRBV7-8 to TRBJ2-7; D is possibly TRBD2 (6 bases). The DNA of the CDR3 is TGTGCCAGCAGCTTAGACCGAGGGAGGTACGAGCAGTACGTC. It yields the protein CASSLDRGRYEQYV.